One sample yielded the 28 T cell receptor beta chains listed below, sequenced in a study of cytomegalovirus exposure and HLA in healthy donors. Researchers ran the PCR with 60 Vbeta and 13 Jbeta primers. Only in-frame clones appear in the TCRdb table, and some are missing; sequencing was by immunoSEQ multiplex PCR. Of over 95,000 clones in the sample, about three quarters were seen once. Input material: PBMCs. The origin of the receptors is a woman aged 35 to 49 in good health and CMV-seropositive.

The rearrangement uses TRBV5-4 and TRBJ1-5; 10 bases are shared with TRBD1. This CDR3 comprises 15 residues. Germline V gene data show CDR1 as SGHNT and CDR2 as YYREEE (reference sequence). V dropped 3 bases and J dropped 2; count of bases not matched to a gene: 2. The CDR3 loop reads CASSSGTGGNQPQHF. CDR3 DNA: TGTGCCAGCAGCTCCGGGACAGGGGGCAATCAGCCCCAGCATTTT.

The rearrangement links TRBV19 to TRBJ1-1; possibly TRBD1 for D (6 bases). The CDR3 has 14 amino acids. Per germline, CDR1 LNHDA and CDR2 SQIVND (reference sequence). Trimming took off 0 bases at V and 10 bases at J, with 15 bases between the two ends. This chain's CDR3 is CASSIDRVPRGAFF. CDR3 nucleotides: TGTGCCAGTAGTATAGATCGTGTTCCCAGGGGAGCTTTCTTT.

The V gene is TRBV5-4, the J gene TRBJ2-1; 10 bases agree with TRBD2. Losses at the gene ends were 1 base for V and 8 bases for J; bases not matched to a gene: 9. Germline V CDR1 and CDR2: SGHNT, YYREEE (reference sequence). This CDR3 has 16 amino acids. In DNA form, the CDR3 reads TGTGCCAGCAGCTTGCGGAGCGGGGGGGCTATGGATGAGCAGTTCTTC. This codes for CASSLRSGGAMDEQFF.

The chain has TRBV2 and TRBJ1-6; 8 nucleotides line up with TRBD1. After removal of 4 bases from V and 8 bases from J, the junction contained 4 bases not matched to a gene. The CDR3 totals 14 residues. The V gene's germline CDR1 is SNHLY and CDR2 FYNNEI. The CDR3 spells CASSVQGAYSPLHF. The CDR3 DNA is TGTGCCAGCAGTGTTCAGGGGGCTTATTCACCCCTCCACTTT.

The CDR3 sequence is CSVEVGGGRTQYF. Written as DNA, the CDR3 is TGCAGCGTTGAAGTGGGCGGGGGCCGTACCCAGTACTTC. The chain has TRBV29-1 and TRBJ2-5; possible D gene TRBD2, 7 bases. The germline V and J ends were trimmed by 1 base and 8 bases, with 14 bases remaining between them. There are 13 residues in the CDR3. The germline V gene has CDR1 SQVTM and CDR2 ANQGSEA.

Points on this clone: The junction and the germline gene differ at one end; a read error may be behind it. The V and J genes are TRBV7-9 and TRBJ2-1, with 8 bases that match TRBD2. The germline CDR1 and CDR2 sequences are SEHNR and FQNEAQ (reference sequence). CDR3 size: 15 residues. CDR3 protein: CSSSPGLVSYNEQFF. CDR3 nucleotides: TGTTCCAGCAGCCCGGGACTAGTTTCCTACAATGAGCAGTTCTTC. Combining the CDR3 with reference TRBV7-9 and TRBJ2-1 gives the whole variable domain DTGVSQNPRHKITKRGQNVTFRCDPISEHNRLYWYRQTLGQGPEFLTYFQNEAQLEKSRLLSDRFSAERPKGSFSTLEIQRTEQGDSAMYLCSSSPGLVSYNEQFFGPGTRLTVL.

DNA of the CDR3: TGTGCCAGCAGTCGGGGGGGTTTTCAAGAGACCCAGTACTTC. Residues: CASSRGGFQETQYF. V is TRBV6-5 and J is TRBJ2-5; 8 bases are a match to TRBD2. In germline, CDR1 is MNHEY, CDR2 SVGAGI. This CDR3 region has 14 residues. Trimming removed 5 bases from V and 2 bases from J; junction bases left unmatched: 4.

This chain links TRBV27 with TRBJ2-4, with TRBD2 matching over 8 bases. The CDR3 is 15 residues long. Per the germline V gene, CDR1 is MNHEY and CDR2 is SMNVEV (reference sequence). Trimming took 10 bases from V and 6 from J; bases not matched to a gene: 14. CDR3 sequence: CATQSAQAGGNIQYF. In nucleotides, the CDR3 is TGTGCCACCCAATCGGCGCAGGCGGGGGGAAACATTCAGTACTTC.

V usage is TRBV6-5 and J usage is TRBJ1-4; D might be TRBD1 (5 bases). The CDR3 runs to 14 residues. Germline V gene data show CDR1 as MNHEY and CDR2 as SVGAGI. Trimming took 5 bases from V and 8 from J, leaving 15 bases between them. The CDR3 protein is CASSPTGTGEKLFF. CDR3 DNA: TGTGCCAGCAGTCCAACTGGCACAGGAGAAAAACTGTTTTTT.

The CDR3 spells CASYSRGLGGYTF. CDR3 DNA: TGTGCCAGCTATAGTCGGGGGTTGGGCGGCTACACCTTC. The V gene is TRBV2, the J gene TRBJ1-2, with D possibly being TRBD1 (5 bases). CDR1 is SNHLY, CDR2 FYNNEI, per germline. Trimming shortened V by 8 bases and J by 8 bases, and 18 bases separated the two germline ends. The CDR3 extends over 13 amino acids.

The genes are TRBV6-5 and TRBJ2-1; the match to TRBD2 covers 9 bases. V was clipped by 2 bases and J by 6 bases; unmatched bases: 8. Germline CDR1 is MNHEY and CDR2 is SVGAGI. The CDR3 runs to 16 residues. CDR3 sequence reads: CASSYTGLATVNEQFF. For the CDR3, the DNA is TGTGCCAGCAGTTACACGGGACTAGCTACGGTCAATGAGCAGTTCTTC.

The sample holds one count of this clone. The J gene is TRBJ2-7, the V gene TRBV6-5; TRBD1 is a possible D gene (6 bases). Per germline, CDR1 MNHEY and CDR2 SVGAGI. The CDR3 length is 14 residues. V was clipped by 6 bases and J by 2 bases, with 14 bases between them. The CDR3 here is CASRNQGLTYEQYF. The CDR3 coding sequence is TGTGCCAGCAGGAATCAGGGGCTTACCTACGAGCAGTACTTC.

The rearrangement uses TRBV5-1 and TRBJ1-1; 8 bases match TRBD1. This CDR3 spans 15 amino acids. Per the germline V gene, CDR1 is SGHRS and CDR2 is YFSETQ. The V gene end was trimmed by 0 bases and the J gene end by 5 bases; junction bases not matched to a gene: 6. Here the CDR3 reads CASSLGSGGRTEAFF. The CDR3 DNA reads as TGCGCCAGCAGCTTGGGGTCAGGGGGCCGGACTGAAGCTTTCTTT.

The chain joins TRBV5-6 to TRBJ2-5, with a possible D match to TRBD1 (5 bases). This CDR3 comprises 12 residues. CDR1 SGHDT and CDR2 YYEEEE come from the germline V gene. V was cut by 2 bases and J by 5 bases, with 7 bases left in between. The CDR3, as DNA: TGTGCCAGCAGCTTCAACAGGGAGACCCAGTACTTC. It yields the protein CASSFNRETQYF.

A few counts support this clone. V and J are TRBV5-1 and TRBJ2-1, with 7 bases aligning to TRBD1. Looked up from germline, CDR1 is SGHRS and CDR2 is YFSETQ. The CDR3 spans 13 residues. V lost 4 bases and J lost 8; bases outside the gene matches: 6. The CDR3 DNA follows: TGCGCCAGCAGCAGACAGGGTTTGGATGAGCAGTTCTTC. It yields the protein CASSRQGLDEQFF.

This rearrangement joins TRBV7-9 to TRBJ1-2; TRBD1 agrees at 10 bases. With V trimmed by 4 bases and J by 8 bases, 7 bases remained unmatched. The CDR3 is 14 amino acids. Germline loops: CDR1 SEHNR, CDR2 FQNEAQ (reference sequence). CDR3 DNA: TGTGCCAGCAGCTCTCTTGACAGGGGGCTAGGCTACACCTTC. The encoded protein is CASSSLDRGLGYTF. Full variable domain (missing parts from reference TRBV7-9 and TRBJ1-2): DTGVSQNPRHKITKRGQNVTFRCDPISEHNRLYWYRQTLGQGPEFLTYFQNEAQLEKSRLLSDRFSAERPKGSFSTLEIQRTEQGDSAMYLCASSSLDRGLGYTFGSGTRLTVV.

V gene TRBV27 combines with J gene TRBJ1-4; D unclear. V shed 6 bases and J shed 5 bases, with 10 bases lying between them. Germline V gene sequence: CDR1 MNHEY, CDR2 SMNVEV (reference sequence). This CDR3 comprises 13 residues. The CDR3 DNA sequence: TGTGCCAGCAGGACTCTTCAAAATGAAAAACTGTTTTTT. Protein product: CASRTLQNEKLFF.

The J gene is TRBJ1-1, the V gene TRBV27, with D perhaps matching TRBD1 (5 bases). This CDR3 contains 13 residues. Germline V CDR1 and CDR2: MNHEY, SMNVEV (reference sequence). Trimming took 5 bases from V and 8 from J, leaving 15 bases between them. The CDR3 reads CASSPRRRGEAFF. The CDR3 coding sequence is TGTGCCAGCAGTCCTAGGCGGAGGGGCGAAGCTTTCTTT.

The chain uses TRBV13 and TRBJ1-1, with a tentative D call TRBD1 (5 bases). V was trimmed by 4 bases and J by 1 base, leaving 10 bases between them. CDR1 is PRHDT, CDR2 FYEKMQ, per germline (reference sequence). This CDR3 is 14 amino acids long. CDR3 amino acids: CASSSGTGNTEAFF. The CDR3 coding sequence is TGTGCCAGCAGCTCAGGGACGGGGAACACTGAAGCTTTCTTT. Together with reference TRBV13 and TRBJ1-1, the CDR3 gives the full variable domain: AAGVIQSPRHLIKEKRETATLKCYPIPRHDTVYWYQQGPGQDPQFLISFYEKMQSDKGSIPDRFSAQQFSDYHSELNMSSLELGDSALYFCASSSGTGNTEAFFGQGTRLTVV.

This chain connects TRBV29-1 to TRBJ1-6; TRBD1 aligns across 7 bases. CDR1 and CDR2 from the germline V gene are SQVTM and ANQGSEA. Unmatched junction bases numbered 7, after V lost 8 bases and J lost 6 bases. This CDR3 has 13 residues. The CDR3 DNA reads TGCAGCTTCCGGACAGGCCTTAATTCACCCCTCCACTTT. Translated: CSFRTGLNSPLHF.

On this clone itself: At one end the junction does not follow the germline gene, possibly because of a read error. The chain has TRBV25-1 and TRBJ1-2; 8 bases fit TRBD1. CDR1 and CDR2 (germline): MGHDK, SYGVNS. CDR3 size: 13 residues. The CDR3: CASGKTGDYGYPF. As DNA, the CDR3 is TGTGCCAGCGGAAAGACAGGGGACTATGGCTACCCCTTC.

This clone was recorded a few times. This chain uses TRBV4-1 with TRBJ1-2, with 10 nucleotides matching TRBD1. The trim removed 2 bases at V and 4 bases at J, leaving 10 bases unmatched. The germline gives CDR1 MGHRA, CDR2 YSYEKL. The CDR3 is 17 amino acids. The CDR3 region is CASSQYLTGGAGYGYTF. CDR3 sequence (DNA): TGCGCCAGCAGCCAATACTTGACAGGGGGCGCCGGCTATGGCTACACCTTC.

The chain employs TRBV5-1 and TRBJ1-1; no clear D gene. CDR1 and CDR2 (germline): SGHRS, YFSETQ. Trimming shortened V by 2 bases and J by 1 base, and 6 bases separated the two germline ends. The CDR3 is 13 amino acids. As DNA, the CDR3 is TGCGCCAGCAGCTTTGGGCCGAACACTGAAGCTTTCTTT. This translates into CASSFGPNTEAFF. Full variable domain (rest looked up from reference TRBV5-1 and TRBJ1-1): KAGVTQTPRYLIKTRGQQVTLSCSPISGHRSVSWYQQTPGQGLQFLFEYFSETQRNKGNFPGRFSGRQFSNSRSEMNVSTLELGDSALYLCASSFGPNTEAFFGQGTRLTVV.

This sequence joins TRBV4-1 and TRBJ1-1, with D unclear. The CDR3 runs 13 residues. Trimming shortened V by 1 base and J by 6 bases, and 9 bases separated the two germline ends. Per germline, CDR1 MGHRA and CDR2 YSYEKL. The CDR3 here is CASSQVYSAEAFF. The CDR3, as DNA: TGCGCCAGCAGCCAAGTATATTCCGCTGAAGCTTTCTTT.

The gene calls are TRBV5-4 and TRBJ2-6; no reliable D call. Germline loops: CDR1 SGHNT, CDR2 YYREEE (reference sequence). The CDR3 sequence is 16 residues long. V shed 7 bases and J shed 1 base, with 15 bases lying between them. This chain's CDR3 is CASASPLRSGANVLTF. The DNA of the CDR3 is TGTGCCAGCGCCTCCCCCCTGAGGTCTGGGGCCAACGTCCTGACTTTC.

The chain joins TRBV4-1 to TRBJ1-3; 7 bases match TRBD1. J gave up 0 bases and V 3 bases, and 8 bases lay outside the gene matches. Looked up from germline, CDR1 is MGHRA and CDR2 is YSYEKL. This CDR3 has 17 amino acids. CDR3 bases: TGCGCCAGCAGCCAGGGACAGACTCGTTTCTCTGGAAACACCATATATTTT. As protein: CASSQGQTRFSGNTIYF.

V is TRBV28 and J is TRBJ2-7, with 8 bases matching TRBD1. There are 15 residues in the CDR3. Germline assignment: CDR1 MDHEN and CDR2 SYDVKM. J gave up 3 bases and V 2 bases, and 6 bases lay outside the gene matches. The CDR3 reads CASSLVGTGRYEQYF. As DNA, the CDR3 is TGTGCCAGCAGTTTAGTCGGGACAGGCCGCTACGAGCAGTACTTC.

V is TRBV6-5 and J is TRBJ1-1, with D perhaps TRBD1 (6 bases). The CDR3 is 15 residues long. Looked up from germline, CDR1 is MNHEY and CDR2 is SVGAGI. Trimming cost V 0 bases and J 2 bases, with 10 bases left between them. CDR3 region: CASSYSDSANTEAFF. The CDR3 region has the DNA TGTGCCAGCAGTTACTCGGACAGCGCCAACACTGAAGCTTTCTTT.